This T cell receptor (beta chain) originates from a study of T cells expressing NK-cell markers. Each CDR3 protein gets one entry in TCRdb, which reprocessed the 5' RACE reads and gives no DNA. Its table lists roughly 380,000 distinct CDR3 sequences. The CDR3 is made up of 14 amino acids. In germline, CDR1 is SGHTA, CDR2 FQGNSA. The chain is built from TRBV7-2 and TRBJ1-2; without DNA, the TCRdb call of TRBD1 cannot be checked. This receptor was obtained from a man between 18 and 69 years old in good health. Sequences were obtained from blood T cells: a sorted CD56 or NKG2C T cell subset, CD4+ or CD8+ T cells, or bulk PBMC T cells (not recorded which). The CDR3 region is CASSLGGTGVGYTF.